The subject of this entry is one TCR beta chain. This clone showed up just once. The clone's antigen remains unknown. The input lacks base qualities; no much larger clone sits a single base away. This sample was included in a study of OX40 agonist ivuxolimab in advanced cancers. Regarding the study in general: Ivuxolimab, which targeted the costimulatory receptor OX40 (CD134), was an agonistic, fully human IgG2 monoclonal antibody. Intravenous ivuxolimab was administered to patients every 2 weeks at six dose levels: 0.01, 0.1, 0.3, 1.5, 3 and 10 mg/kg. Among the approximately 50 dose-escalation patients, about 20 had hepatocellular carcinoma, approximately 15 melanoma, 9 renal cell carcinoma and 9 head and neck cancer. In the dose-escalation cohort, 70% to 85% of patients were male, and the mean age was approximately 60 years with a range of about 23 to 79. Prior anti-PD-1, anti-PD-L1 or anti-CTLA-4 therapy was permitted, and checkpoint inhibitors had been received by around 39% of dose-escalation patients. Three dose-escalation patients achieved partial responses, one with hepatocellular carcinoma and two with cutaneous melanoma. The purpose of peripheral TCRbeta sequencing was to test whether ivuxolimab changed TCR sequence diversity and led to clonal T-cell expansion. The paper reports the monotherapy dose-escalation portion (N of about 54 patients) of the phase I ivuxolimab trial.

The paper as a whole reports these results and caveats: The antigen specificity of the peripheral T cells that underwent clonal expansion was not determined. At doses of 0.1 to 3.0 mg/kg, clonal expansion of both CD4+ and CD8+ T cells in blood was seen between baseline and week 6. Low levels of normalized T-cell clonal expansion were also seen in some patients who did not respond. In the 0.1-3.0 mg/kg groups, partial responders were among the patients with the lowest normalized peripheral clonal expansion, particularly in CD8+ T cells. On average, CD8+ T cells showed more expanded clones than CD4+ T cells after ivuxolimab.

To sequence the TCRbeta CDR3 region, genomic DNA was isolated from the sorted cells. The immunoSEQ Assay was used to sequence the TCRbeta CDR3 regions. Sourced from immuneACCESS, this table was stored by TCRdb with only in-frame sequences that have V and J called. A share of the clones is absent; for the studies checked, an unresolved V gene accounts for under half, and the remainder has no known explanation. The sample table holds just over 70,000 clones, of which 84% were seen once. Clones ranked in the top ten supply 0.78% of the sample. CDR1 MNHNS and CDR2 SASEGT were looked up in the germline V gene. Measured from the cysteine to the phenylalanine, the CDR3 is 12 residues long. Only the CDR3 region is kept as DNA, spanning 36 bases read in frame from base 1. At the junction V is shortened by 7 bases and J by 6 bases, with 9 bases in between. Patients with autoimmune disease history or receiving systemic immunosuppression were excluded from the trial. Peripheral blood for TCR sequencing was collected from all dose cohorts at baseline, on cycle 4 day 1, and on cycle 7 day 1. The samples were taken from a phase I, first-in-human, multicenter, open-label dose-escalation trial of ivuxolimab. The trial enrolled adults with locally advanced or metastatic head and neck squamous cell, hepatocellular, melanoma or renal cell carcinoma. Before TCR sequencing, CD4+ and CD8+ T cells were separately sorted from peripheral blood.

Recombination linked TRBV6-1 to TRBJ2-2; no D gene is confidently identified. The origin of this receptor is an adult with an advanced solid tumor such as melanoma, head and neck, liver or kidney cancer. The sample consisted of CD4+ or CD8+ T cells sorted from blood, taken in a trial of the OX40 agonist ivuxolimab. CDR3 sequence: CASTRRAGELFF. The DNA sequence is TGTGCCAGCACCCGAAGGGCCGGGGAGCTGTTTTTT.